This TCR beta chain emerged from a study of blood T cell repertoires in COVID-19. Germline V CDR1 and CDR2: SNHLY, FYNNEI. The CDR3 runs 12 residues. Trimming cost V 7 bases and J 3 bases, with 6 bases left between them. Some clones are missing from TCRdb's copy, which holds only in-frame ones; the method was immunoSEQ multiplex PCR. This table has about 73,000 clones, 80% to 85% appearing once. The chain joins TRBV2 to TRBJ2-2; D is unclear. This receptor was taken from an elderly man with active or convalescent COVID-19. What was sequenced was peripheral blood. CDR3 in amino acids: CASNRYTGELFF. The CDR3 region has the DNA TGTGCCAGCAATCGTTACACCGGGGAGCTGTTTTTT.